This is a list of T cell receptor beta chains from one sample in a study of cytomegalovirus exposure and HLA in healthy donors. Some clones are missing from TCRdb's copy, which holds only in-frame ones; the method was immunoSEQ multiplex PCR. The sample carries about 120,000 clones, under 80% recorded once. Material for sequencing was PBMCs. The receptors were sampled from a man in his forties in good health and CMV-seropositive. Both conserved end residues are part of each CDR3. The D gene is left open where the match is weak. A clone size is listed for some rows: how often the clone was seen (once, few, many), or a class if it is expanded.

clone size,V gene,D gene,J gene,CDR3 protein,CDR3 DNA
.,TRBV29-1,.,TRBJ2-1,CSAVAKSSYNEQFF,TGCAGCGCCGTTGCGAAAAGCTCCTACAATGAGCAGTTCTTC
.,TRBV6-5,TRBD1,TRBJ1-2,CASSPDRAGYTF,TGTGCCAGCAGTCCCGACAGGGCTGGCTACACCTTC
few,TRBV4-1,.,TRBJ2-4,CASSQERWTTLAKNIQYF,TGCGCCAGCAGCCAAGAGAGGTGGACTACGTTAGCCAAAAACATTCAGTACTTC
.,TRBV5-1,.,TRBJ1-1,CASSSRRDDTEAFF,TGCGCCAGCAGCTCGCGCAGGGATGACACTGAAGCTTTCTTT
.,TRBV7-2,.,TRBJ2-2,CASSLLHTGELFF,TGTGCCAGCAGCTTACTCCACACCGGGGAGCTGTTTTTT
.,TRBV27,.,TRBJ2-1,CASRRTDNEQFF,TGTGCCAGCAGGCGGACAGACAATGAGCAGTTCTTC
.,TRBV10-2,TRBD2,TRBJ2-3,CASSDPGLAGAAGDTQYF,TGCGCCAGCAGTGATCCGGGACTAGCGGGAGCTGCCGGTGATACGCAGTATTTT
.,TRBV5-1,.,TRBJ2-7,CASSAEPSYEQYF,TGCGCCAGCAGCGCGGAGCCATCCTACGAGCAGTACTTC
.,TRBV16,TRBD2,TRBJ2-2,CASSPNSGGRTGELFF,TGTGCCAGCAGCCCAAATAGCGGGGGAAGAACCGGGGAGCTGTTTTTT
.,TRBV6-6,TRBD2,TRBJ2-2,CASSYGRVNTGELFF,TGTGCCAGCAGTTACGGGAGGGTAAACACCGGGGAGCTGTTTTTT
few,TRBV7-3,.,TRBJ1-1,CASSPNPVKNTEAFF,TGTGCCAGCAGCCCTAACCCGGTCAAGAACACTGAAGCTTTCTTT
.,TRBV6-5,TRBD1,TRBJ1-5,CASRKGAVKTQPQHF,TGTGCCAGCAGGAAGGGGGCAGTAAAGACCCAGCCCCAGCATTTT
.,TRBV6-1,.,TRBJ1-1,CASSLGLDTEAFF,TGTGCCAGCAGTCTCGGGTTGGATACTGAAGCTTTCTTT
few,TRBV28,.,TRBJ1-2,CASSLSRRANNYGYTF,TGTGCCAGCAGTTTATCCCGGAGGGCCAATAACTATGGCTACACCTTC
.,TRBV6-5,TRBD2,TRBJ2-5,CASGLAGTETQYF,TGTGCCAGCGGATTAGCGGGTACAGAGACCCAGTACTTC
.,TRBV5-1,TRBD1,TRBJ1-5,CASSLDRGGNQPQHF,TGCGCCAGCAGTCTGGACAGGGGAGGAAATCAGCCCCAGCATTTT
once,TRBV30,.,TRBJ1-1,CAWGERSEAFF,TGTGCCTGGGGCGAGCGATCTGAAGCTTTCTTT
few,TRBV5-1,.,TRBJ1-3,CASSLVSGEAGNTIYF,TGCGCCAGCAGCTTGGTGTCAGGGGAAGCTGGAAACACCATATATTTT
once,TRBV5-8,.,TRBJ1-5,CASSPSNTNRQPQHF,TGTGCCAGCAGCCCTTCGAACACTAATCGGCAGCCCCAGCATTTT
.,TRBV10-1,TRBD2,TRBJ2-5,CASSEGRVAGAQETQYF,TGCGCCAGCAGTGAGGGAAGGGTAGCGGGGGCCCAAGAGACCCAGTACTTC
.,TRBV4-3,TRBD2,TRBJ2-2,CASSQGTSGSPGTGELFF,TGCGCCAGCAGCCAAGGAACTAGCGGGAGCCCGGGCACCGGGGAGCTGTTTTTT
.,TRBV11-3,.,TRBJ1-1,CASSFGRGTEAFF,TGTGCCAGCAGCTTTGGACGGGGCACTGAAGCTTTCTTT
.,TRBV6-6,.,TRBJ1-2,CASIPAILYGYTF,TGTGCCAGCATTCCCGCTATCCTGTATGGCTACACCTTC
.,TRBV23-1,.,TRBJ2-2,CASSQCPGGTGELFF,TGCGCCAGCAGTCAATGCCCCGGAGGTACCGGGGAGCTGTTTTTT
few,TRBV27,.,TRBJ2-7,CASSYNRHYEQYF,TGTGCCAGCAGTTATAACAGGCACTACGAGCAGTACTTC
.,TRBV28,TRBD2,TRBJ2-2,CASSSLPPGRTNTGELFF,TGTGCCAGCAGTTCCCTCCCCCCCGGGAGGACGAACACCGGGGAGCTGTTTTTT
.,TRBV30,.,TRBJ1-1,CAWSEFREGFF,TGTGCCTGGAGTGAATTCAGGGAAGGCTTCTTT
.,TRBV2,.,TRBJ2-5,CASSEGQARGTQYF,TGTGCCAGCAGTGAAGGACAGGCGAGGGGGACCCAGTACTTC
.,TRBV5-1,.,TRBJ2-7,CASSLDRGQSPYEQYF,TGCGCCAGCAGCTTGGATAGGGGCCAGAGCCCCTACGAGCAGTACTTC
few,TRBV19,TRBD2,TRBJ2-1,CASSIGTSGTDEQFF,TGTGCCAGTAGTATCGGGACTAGCGGGACCGATGAGCAGTTCTTC
.,TRBV6-1,.,TRBJ1-5,CAGGGQSNQPQHF,TGTGCCGGGGGGGGGCAGAGCAATCAGCCCCAGCATTTT
.,TRBV5-1,TRBD1,TRBJ2-7,CASSLQGAREQYF,TGCGCCAGCAGCTTACAGGGGGCGCGGGAGCAGTACTTC
.,TRBV19,TRBD1,TRBJ2-3,CASSIATGLRPDTQYF,TGTGCCAGTAGTATAGCGACAGGGCTTAGACCAGATACGCAGTATTTT
.,TRBV29-1,.,TRBJ1-5,CSVEQGYGQPQHF,TGCAGCGTTGAACAGGGGTATGGTCAGCCCCAGCATTTT
.,TRBV5-1,TRBD1,TRBJ2-4,CASSLLTGGGKNIQYF,TGCGCCAGCAGCTTGCTCACAGGGGGTGGCAAAAACATTCAGTACTTC
.,TRBV6-5,.,TRBJ1-3,CASSYSRGVGNTIYF,TGTGCCAGCAGTTACTCCCGGGGAGTTGGAAACACCATATATTTT
.,TRBV7-2,.,TRBJ1-5,CASSLNRVNQPQHF,TGTGCCAGCAGCCTAAACAGGGTCAATCAGCCCCAGCATTTT
.,TRBV7-2,TRBD1,TRBJ1-4,CASSTGQGAAKLFF,TGTGCCAGCAGTACCGGACAGGGGGCTGCGAAACTGTTTTTT
.,TRBV30,.,TRBJ1-2,CARGGAYGYTF,TGTGCCCGGGGGGGGGCTTATGGCTACACCTTC
.,TRBV6-4,TRBD1,TRBJ1-6,CASSETGGNSPLHF,TGTGCCAGCAGTGAAACAGGGGGTAATTCACCCCTCCACTTT
.,TRBV19,TRBD2,TRBJ2-5,CASSTLAGGQETQYF,TGTGCCAGTAGTACACTAGCGGGAGGCCAAGAGACCCAGTACTTC
few,TRBV28,TRBD1,TRBJ2-3,CASSLFGRGLTSTDTQYF,TGTGCCAGCAGTTTATTCGGCAGGGGGCTGACTAGCACAGATACGCAGTATTTT
.,TRBV5-1,.,TRBJ2-1,CASSDYLNLEQFF,TGCGCCAGCAGCGATTACCTAAACCTTGAGCAGTTCTTC
.,TRBV19,.,TRBJ1-2,CASSIVGANYGYTF,TGTGCCAGTAGTATCGTCGGTGCTAACTATGGCTACACCTTC
.,TRBV6-1,TRBD1,TRBJ1-5,CASSEPSRQGNQPQHF,TGTGCCAGCAGTGAACCCTCCCGACAGGGAAATCAGCCCCAGCATTTT
.,TRBV11-2,.,TRBJ2-7,CASSLVGGLYEQYF,TGTGCCAGCAGCTTAGTTGGGGGCCTCTACGAGCAGTACTTC
.,TRBV14,.,TRBJ2-3,CASSQDYRIRSSTDTQYF,TGTGCCAGCAGCCAAGACTACAGGATCCGATCTAGCACAGATACGCAGTATTTT
few,TRBV4-3,.,TRBJ2-7,CASSQGLGAGEQYF,TGCGCCAGCAGCCAAGGTTTAGGGGCAGGCGAGCAGTACTTC
.,TRBV5-1,.,TRBJ2-7,CASSLGSGQEQYF,TGCGCCAGCAGCTTGGGGTCAGGTCAAGAGCAGTACTTC